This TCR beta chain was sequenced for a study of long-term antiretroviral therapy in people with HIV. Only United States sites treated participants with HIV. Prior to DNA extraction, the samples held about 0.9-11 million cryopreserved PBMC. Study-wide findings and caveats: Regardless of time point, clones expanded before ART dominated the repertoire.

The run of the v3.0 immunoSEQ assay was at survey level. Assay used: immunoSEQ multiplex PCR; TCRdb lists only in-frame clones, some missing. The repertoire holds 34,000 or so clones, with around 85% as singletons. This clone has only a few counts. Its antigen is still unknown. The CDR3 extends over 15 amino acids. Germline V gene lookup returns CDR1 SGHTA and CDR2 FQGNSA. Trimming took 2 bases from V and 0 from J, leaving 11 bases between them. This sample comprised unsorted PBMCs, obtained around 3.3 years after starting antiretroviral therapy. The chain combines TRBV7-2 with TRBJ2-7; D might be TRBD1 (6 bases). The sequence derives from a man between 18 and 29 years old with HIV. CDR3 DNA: TGTGCCAGCAGCTTACGGGACACAGGCTCCTACGAGCAGTACTTC. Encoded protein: CASSLRDTGSYEQYF.